This TCR beta chain appears in the sequencing data of a study of blood T cell repertoires in COVID-19 (dated by TCRdb to between 2020 and 2021). A note on the overall study: Collaborator samples came from the United States, Italy and Spain and covered acute and convalescent phases of COVID-19. A de-identified subject ID, COVID-19 status, age in years and sex were almost always included in the sample metadata. Deeply sampled blood TCRbeta repertoires from subjects exposed to, actively infected with, or recovered from COVID-19 were included in the dataset. HLA class I and class II types, where available, came from metadata supplied by the sample provider rather than from assay-based typing. The material from the prospective study consisted of cDNA or gDNA derived from T cells, B-cell-depleted T cells, or PBMCs. Samples came from the ongoing ImmuneRACE study (first 160 participants) plus 1,254 subjects from 6 global collaborators. The repertoires were made available in a free public database intended to serve as a resource for research on the immune response to SARS-CoV-2. On the study overall, not on this receptor specifically: The quantity of clinical and demographic metadata differed by source and by participant and was supplied without curation.

The immunoSEQ Assay, a bias-controlled multiplex PCR, was used to amplify TCRbeta CDR3 regions from genomic DNA. Concerning the study's data processing: The number of nucleated cells in each sample was estimated by amplification of reference gene primers within the assay. Sequence reads were collapsed and filtered to measure the absolute abundance of every unique TCRbeta CDR3 rearrangement. Productive Simpson clonality was computed per sample as the square root of Simpson's diversity index over productive rearrangements. TCRdb's version of the immuneACCESS table is confined to in-frame rearrangements and falls short of the full clone set. An unresolved V gene accounts for under half of the shortfall where checked; the remainder is of unknown origin. Clonal size and the V and J genes are those of that table, whereas D and trimming came from the DNA. The sample table contains 250,000 to 300,000 clones; only one count was recorded for about 86% of them. Around 13% of the sample comes from the top ten.

With respect to this clone: Its binding antigen is unknown. No much larger clonotype is one base removed from it; base qualities were not supplied.

The germline V gene (reference sequence) yields GTSNPN for CDR1 and SVGIG for CDR2. The CDR3 numbers 13 residues from cysteine through phenylalanine. Only CDR3 DNA remains: 39 bases, in frame from the first base. Relative to germline, V is 1 base shorter and J is 8 bases shorter, with 14 bases between their ends. One collaborating source in Seattle enrolled patients during active infection and followed them longitudinally through the course of disease. Whole blood was collected in K2EDTA tubes by collaborating institutions according to the institutions' own protocols. For TCRbeta analysis, collaborators shipped samples as frozen whole blood, isolated PBMCs, or DNA extracted from either of those sample types.

The receptor's source is a woman aged 70 to 79 with COVID-19, enrolled during active disease. The V gene is TRBV30 and the J gene is TRBJ1-2; 5 matching bases give a weak D call of TRBD1. The specimen sequenced was peripheral blood. The CDR3 protein sequence reads: CAWSDDSLSGYTF. The nucleotide sequence reads as follows: TGTGCCTGGAGTGATGACAGCCTCTCCGGCTACACCTTC.